Shown below are 23 T cell receptor beta chains from a single sample sequenced in a study of blood T cells in healthy people across ages. The use of a sample-barcoded 5' primer and a J-beta primer mix characterized a second PCR of about 7 to 12 cycles. TCRdb reanalysed the 5' RACE reads using MiXCR and keeps one entry per CDR3 protein. This sample has about 1.5 million distinct CDR3 sequences, with 40% to 45% found just once. The sample taken for sequencing was blood. The receptors shown here come from a woman between 18 and 29 years old in good health.

In its sample, this clonotype was seen many times. The CDR3 coding sequence is TGCGCCAGCAGCCAAGGACGGACTGAAGCTTTCTTT. This gives the protein CASSQGRTEAFF. The chain joins TRBV4-1 to TRBJ1-1; no firm D call. This CDR3 comprises 12 residues. Trimming shortened V by 1 base and J by 5 bases, and 5 bases separated the two germline ends. Germline CDR1 and CDR2: MGHRA and YSYEKL.

This clonotype was detected only once. The chain joins TRBV3-1 to TRBJ2-3; D perhaps matches TRBD2 (6 bases). This CDR3 is built from 17 residues. Germline V gives CDR1 LGHDT, CDR2 YNNKEL (reference sequence). Trimming cost V 0 bases and J 4 bases, with 17 bases left between them. CDR3 region: CASSQDPRLVIADTQYF. The CDR3 DNA follows: TGTGCCAGCAGCCAAGATCCCAGACTAGTAATCGCAGATACGCAGTATTTT.

This clonotype has at least ten counts. The chain has TRBV11-2 and TRBJ2-2; D is perhaps TRBD2 (6 bases). Trimming removed 5 bases from V and 4 bases from J, with 8 bases in between. The CDR3 loop spans 13 amino acids. Germline V gene sequence: CDR1 SGHAT, CDR2 FQNNGV. This CDR3 is CASSRGLTGELFF. The CDR3 DNA follows: TGTGCCAGCAGCCGGGGACTCACCGGGGAGCTGTTTTTT.

In this sample, this clonotype turned up a few times. The J gene is TRBJ2-1, the V gene TRBV6-2 or TRBV6-3; 12 positions match TRBD2. Germline-derived CDR1 and CDR2 are MNHEY and SVGEGT. CDR3 length: 15 amino acids. The junction had 7 bases not matched to a gene; V was cut back by 5 bases and J by 8 bases. The chain's CDR3 is CASSRLAGVSDEQFF. The DNA for the CDR3 is TGTGCCAGCAGTCGACTAGCGGGAGTTAGTGATGAGCAGTTCTTC.

There are a few counts of this clonotype. The chain joins TRBV7-6 to TRBJ2-1; TRBD2 is a possible D gene (6 bases). The CDR3 covers 16 residues. Germline V CDR1 and CDR2: SGHVS, FNYEAQ. The V end was cut by 5 bases, the J end by 2 bases, with 16 bases between. In DNA, the CDR3 is TGTGCCAGCAGCCCCGGTTTAGCGGTTACCTACAATGAGCAGTTCTTC. It encodes CASSPGLAVTYNEQFF.

The table lists this clonotype with a few counts. This chain joins TRBV4-3 and TRBJ1-2; the D gene is possibly TRBD1 (6 bases). Trimming removed 0 bases from V and 3 bases from J, with 14 bases in between. The germline V gene has CDR1 LGHNA and CDR2 YSLEER. The CDR3 has 16 amino acids. CDR3 coding DNA: TGCGCCAGCAGCCAAGAAATGGGGGCCGCTCACTATGGCTACACCTTC. Amino acid sequence: CASSQEMGAAHYGYTF.

CDR3 DNA: TGTGCCAGCAGTTCCGGACTAGGGGACTGGGGAATCAGCTCCTACAATGAGCAGTTCTTC. Its protein product is CASSSGLGDWGISSYNEQFF. The V and J genes are TRBV12-3 or TRBV12-4 and TRBJ2-1; 7 nucleotides align to TRBD2. Trimming at V came to 4 bases and at J to 0 bases, leaving 18 bases not matched to a gene. The CDR3 spans 20 residues.

This clonotype has more than one count but fewer than ten. The J gene is TRBJ2-1, the V gene TRBV5-6, with 8 bases lining up with TRBD1. This CDR3 has 16 amino acids. Germline V gene lookup returns CDR1 SGHDT and CDR2 YYEEEE. The V gene end was trimmed by 4 bases and the J gene end by 7 bases; junction bases not matched to a gene: 13. The CDR3 protein is CASSTTIGQGWNEQFF. For the CDR3, the DNA is TGTGCCAGCAGCACCACCATCGGACAGGGTTGGAATGAGCAGTTCTTC.

This chain joins TRBV20-1 and TRBJ1-2; TRBD1 might be the D (5 bases). Between the trimmed V and J ends, which lost 5 bases and 4 bases, there was a span of 14 bases. The CDR3 runs to 13 residues. Per the germline V gene, CDR1 is DFQATT and CDR2 is SNEGSKA (reference sequence). The CDR3, as DNA: TGCAGTGCTTTAATCAGGGTCCTCTATGGCTACACCTTC. It yields the protein CSALIRVLYGYTF.

The chain combines TRBV5-1 with TRBJ2-3; D uncertain. The CDR3 contains 15 residues. The ends were cut back, 4 bases at V and 0 bases at J, with 12 bases in the middle. Germline CDR1 reads SGHRS; CDR2 reads YFSETQ. The CDR3 DNA follows: TGCGCCAGCAGCGACCGACAAACTAGCACAGATACGCAGTATTTT. Its protein product is CASSDRQTSTDTQYF.

The sample holds a few counts of this clonotype. This chain links TRBV4-1 with TRBJ2-3; tentative D call: TRBD2 (5 bases). V was pared by 2 bases and J by 5 bases, with 17 bases between. CDR3 length: 16 residues. The V gene's germline CDR1 is MGHRA and CDR2 YSYEKL. The CDR3 spells CASSQSDYPRGDTQYF. In DNA, the CDR3 is TGCGCCAGCAGCCAAAGTGACTACCCGAGAGGAGATACGCAGTATTTT.

This clonotype was seen at least ten times. This sequence joins TRBV25-1 and TRBJ2-1; 10 positions match TRBD2. J was trimmed by 4 bases and V by 2 bases; bases with no gene match: 2. CDR3 length equals 15 residues. Germline-derived CDR1 and CDR2 are MGHDK and SYGVNS. CDR3: CASSEPGLAYNEQFF. In DNA form, the CDR3 reads TGTGCCAGCAGTGAACCGGGACTAGCGTACAATGAGCAGTTCTTC. Based on the CDR3 plus reference TRBV25-1 and TRBJ2-1, the full variable domain is EADIYQTPRYLVIGTGKKITLECSQTMGHDKMYWYQQDPGMELHLIHYSYGVNSTEKGDLSSESTVSRIRTEHFPLTLESARPSHTSQYLCASSEPGLAYNEQFFGPGTRLTVL.

The chain links TRBV27 to TRBJ1-1; 8 bases are a match to TRBD1. Germline CDR1 is MNHEY and CDR2 is SMNVEV (reference sequence). The length of the CDR3 is 17 residues. Trimming cost V 3 bases and J 3 bases; bases outside gene matches: 12. CDR3 sequence (DNA): TGTGCCAGCAGTTTCCCCGAGCAGGGGGCGGGAGACACTGAAGCTTTCTTT. Translation: CASSFPEQGAGDTEAFF.

This clonotype was picked up one time. This rearrangement joins TRBV4-3 to TRBJ1-4, with a tentative D call TRBD1 (5 bases). The V end lost 2 bases, the J end lost 6 bases, and 16 bases lay between the germline ends. Germline V gene lookup returns CDR1 LGHNA and CDR2 YSLEER. There are 16 residues in the CDR3. CDR3 amino acids: CASSQPAGDADEKLFF. CDR3 nucleotides: TGCGCCAGCAGCCAACCGGCGGGGGATGCAGATGAAAAACTGTTTTTT.

J is TRBJ2-1 and V is TRBV6-2 or TRBV6-3; D is possibly TRBD2 (6 bases). Germline values: CDR1 MNHEY, CDR2 SVGEGT. The V and J ends lost 9 bases and 7 bases respectively, with 13 bases between them. The CDR3 is 12 amino acids. The CDR3: CASRRGWNEQFF. DNA of the CDR3: TGTGCCAGTCGGAGGGGCTGGAATGAGCAGTTCTTC.

The rearrangement joins TRBV6-2 or TRBV6-3 to TRBJ2-1; the match to TRBD2 covers 11 bases. Germline trimming cut 7 bases from V and 5 bases from J; bases unmatched to any gene: 7. From germline, CDR1 is MNHEY and CDR2 SVGEGT. This CDR3 is 15 amino acids long. The CDR3 DNA is TGTGCCAGCATCGGGACTAGCGGTCAAGACAATGAGCAGTTCTTC. The encoded protein is CASIGTSGQDNEQFF.

This clonotype was counted a few times. The rearrangement uses TRBV6-5 and TRBJ2-7; the match to TRBD2 covers 9 bases. The CDR3 consists of 14 residues. Germline V gives CDR1 MNHEY, CDR2 SVGAGI. V was clipped by 6 bases and J by 1 base; unmatched bases: 4. CDR3 residues: CASRRLAESYEQYF. The CDR3 DNA is TGTGCCAGCAGAAGACTAGCGGAATCCTACGAGCAGTACTTC.

This chain connects TRBV6-4 to TRBJ2-1; 10 bases align to TRBD2. The CDR3 extends over 15 amino acids. Germline assignment: CDR1 MRHNA and CDR2 SNTAGT. Losses at the gene ends were 4 bases for V and 5 bases for J; bases not matched to a gene: 5. The CDR3 loop is CASSASSGGDNEQFF. For the CDR3, the DNA is TGTGCCAGCAGTGCTTCCAGCGGGGGGGACAATGAGCAGTTCTTC.

This chain links TRBV2 with TRBJ2-6; D possibly matches TRBD1 or TRBD2 (5 bases each). V gave up 4 bases and J gave up 0 bases, with 7 bases separating them. CDR3 size: 15 residues. The germline CDR1 and CDR2 sequences are SNHLY and FYNNEI. The CDR3 reads CASSVGVSGANVLTF. In DNA form, the CDR3 reads TGTGCCAGCAGTGTGGGGGTCTCTGGGGCCAACGTCCTGACTTTC.

The V gene is TRBV20-1, the J gene TRBJ2-1; 8 bases match TRBD1. Judging by the DNA end, TRBJ2-7 fits better; the J call may be wrong. The CDR3 consists of 19 residues. From germline, CDR1 is DFQATT and CDR2 SNEGSKA (reference sequence). Here the CDR3 reads CSASPGQDQFQGSYNEQYF. Here the CDR3 DNA reads TGCAGTGCTAGCCCGGGACAGGACCAGTTCCAAGGCTCCTACAATGAGCAGTACTTC.

The chain couples TRBV29-1 to TRBJ2-2; 9 bases fit TRBD1. CDR3 size: 17 residues. The trim removed 4 bases at V and 2 bases at J, leaving 11 bases unmatched. Per the germline V gene, CDR1 is SQVTM and CDR2 is ANQGSEA. Here the CDR3 reads CSVVGAGQGFNTGELFF. The DNA for the CDR3 is TGCAGCGTTGTCGGGGCCGGACAGGGGTTTAACACCGGGGAGCTGTTTTTT.

This clonotype was counted only a few times. The chain employs TRBV7-2 and TRBJ2-3, with no clear D. The CDR3 extends over 18 amino acids. Germline V CDR1 and CDR2: SGHTA, FQGNSA. Trimming shortened V by 4 bases and J by 0 bases, and 20 bases separated the two germline ends. Written as DNA, the CDR3 is TGTGCCAGCAGCTCGACCAGCTTAGCATATGTGAGCACAGATACGCAGTATTTT. Translating it yields CASSSTSLAYVSTDTQYF.

This clonotype was seen repeatedly, ten times or more. V and J are TRBV28 and TRBJ2-7; D unclear. With 6 bases removed from V and 2 bases from J, the gap between germline ends came to 11 bases. Germline assignment: CDR1 MDHEN and CDR2 SYDVKM. The CDR3 length is 13 residues. CDR3 residues: CASSVGSTYEQYF. DNA for the CDR3: TGTGCCAGCAGCGTGGGCAGCACCTACGAGCAGTACTTC.